This T cell receptor beta chain came from a study of blood T cell repertoires in COVID-19. About the study: Samples came from the United States, Italy and Spain, spanning acute and convalescent COVID-19. Sample material is recorded as cDNA or gDNA derived from T cells, B-cell-depleted T cells, or PBMCs.

In the authors' workflow: Amplification of reference gene primers provided the estimated nucleated cell counts. Profiled with immunoSEQ multiplex PCR; TCRdb holds only in-frame clones, not every one. The V and J calls and the clone size are those of that table, but D and trimming were determined from the DNA. The repertoire holds roughly 55,000 clones, around 87% seen once, with about 6.3% in the top ten. Trimming took 6 bases from V and 3 from J, leaving 20 bases between them. The germline V gene encodes CDR1 KGHSH and CDR2 LQKENI. There are 16 residues in the CDR3. The chain links TRBV18 to TRBJ1-2; a possible D gene is TRBD1 (6 bases). The clonotype originates from a man aged 55 to 70 with active or convalescent COVID-19. The sample consisted of peripheral blood. This CDR3 is CASSKPVPGADYGYTF. CDR3 DNA: TGTGCCAGCTCCAAACCAGTTCCAGGGGCGGACTATGGCTACACCTTC.